This TCR beta chain appears in the sequencing data of a study of cytomegalovirus exposure and HLA in healthy donors (dated by TCRdb to the late 2010s). For the wider study: An earlier analysis of fewer than 750 of the donors reported 276 Gb of sequence data and 95 million to 120 million unique TCR beta sequences obtained from some 200 million T cells. All discovery cohort repertoires had been generated on a single sequencing platform. In a later genetic analysis, genome-wide SNP genotypes for about three fifths of the roughly 670 donors were used, and that subset was treated as a discovery cohort. In a later analysis, previously published TCR beta repertoires from 500 to 750 donors were re-analyzed and high-resolution HLA genotyping was added so that TCR occurrence patterns could be studied. Rather than drawing on any new phenotypic data, the later analysis identified candidate immune exposures from TCR beta sequences and the way those sequences occurred across donors. Because of strong linkage in the cohort, roughly five DR-DQ haplotypes were treated as single units for association and clustering. Using immunosequencing, the study profiled T cell repertoires from fewer than 700 subjects and related those repertoires to cytomegalovirus serostatus. The study was designed to test whether signatures of past pathogen exposure could be identified by cataloging public T cell receptors. Roughly 300 gigabases of sequencing data and 75 million to 85 million unique TCR sequences made up an early release that covered several hundred HLA-typed donors. On average, over 200,000 unique TCR beta nucleotide sequences were sequenced per donor among about 400 genotyped donors of the cohort, with around 19% of those sequences being non-productive. The study combined high-throughput TCR immunosequencing, statistical association of individual TCRs with disease status, and machine learning to predict cytomegalovirus infection status. The number of donors typed differed by locus, with about 629-630 for A, B, C, DRB1 and DQB1, more than 500 for DQA1, 600 to 610 for DPA1, and 400 to 490 for DPB1. In addition to the first cohort of 650 to 800 subjects, a separate validation cohort of approximately 110 different subjects was used. Donor age, sex, ethnicity and CMV serostatus were compiled together with the repertoire data. HLA typing covered class I and class II loci at four-digit resolution. Among the approximately 420 genotyped donors, under 90% belonged to the genetic ancestry cluster associated with self-reported Caucasian donors. In an earlier analysis of 587 of the donors, high-throughput TCR beta sequencing was used to judge whether each TCR beta V gene segment behaved as functional or pseudogenic. Results and caveats for the whole study, not just this receptor: It was suggested by the authors that the approach could potentially be generalized to other disease states and immunological phenotypes. In both the original and validation cohorts, the classifier was reported to diagnose cytomegalovirus status with high specificity and sensitivity. HLA typing was unavailable for some donors at each locus, so association tests used only the typed subset. In an earlier analysis of about 600 of the donors, most TCR beta V segments appeared in productive rearrangements about 90% or about 30% of the time, broadly matching IMGT annotations. A later analysis associated 15,000 or so TCR beta sequences with specific HLA alleles at a false discovery rate of 0.05. A cluster of highly shared sequence variants was judged likely to represent a technical artifact of the sequencing pipeline. Most TCR sequences were seen in very few donors, while some public TCRs were found in many individuals. In a later analysis, most CMV-associated TCR beta chains were found to appear HLA-restricted, with HLA associations seemingly driven largely by CMV exposure. According to a later genetic analysis, donors in an Asian-associated ancestry cluster had fewer N-insertions in productive TCRs than the roughly 670-donor mean. Some IMGT-functional V segments, including TRBV6-2 and TRBV6-3, could not be told apart with the 87-base-pair reads, so those segments were excluded. The earlier analysis of about 600 of the donors excluded roughly 17 rarely observed V segments, including chromosome 9 orphons, because counts were too low. In the study, around 150 TCR beta chains were listed as associated with cytomegalovirus. A few of the identified cytomegalovirus-associated TCR beta chains were confirmed in vitro to be specific for cytomegalovirus antigens. An association between a missense DCLRE1C variant and V-gene and J-gene trimming of TCR beta chains was found in a later genetic analysis and replicated in an independent cohort. When HLA alleles, especially DR and DQ, strongly co-occurred, TCR associations were difficult to assign to individual alleles. Linkage disequilibrium might explain the correlated functional status among segregating V segments, but an unknown experimental factor could not be ruled out. Several of the top co-occurrence clusters appeared to be linked to parvovirus B19, influenza, CMV and Epstein-Barr virus, according to a later analysis. A further reported finding was that TCR beta sequences accurately predicted the HLA-A and HLA-B alleles for most subjects in the first cohort. In a later analysis, the rate of TCR association differed among HLA loci, with DRB1 alleles having the most associated TCRs and HLA-C alleles having the fewest. This cohort had only TCR beta chains sequenced, and the lack of alpha or paired-chain data limited which features could be detected. A later analysis found that HLA-associated TCR beta chains were more clonally expanded and had lower generation probabilities than equally common non-associated chains. Presence/absence analyses assumed roughly uniform sequencing depth across donors, an assumption that may not hold. Immune exposure information for the cohort was limited to CMV serostatus.

Turning to this clone: This clone's antigen is unknown. The input lacks base qualities; no much larger clone sits a single base away.

The germline V gene gives CDR1 as SNHLY and CDR2 as FYNNEI. Spanning cysteine to phenylalanine, the CDR3 consists of 14 amino acids. The retained sequence is limited to the CDR3, 42 bases, with the frame set at the first base. V is clipped by 5 bases and J by 7 bases, and the sequence between their germline boundaries is 14 bases long. In total, 630 or so healthy bone marrow donors made up the cohort. All cohort members were sampled while nominally healthy, although unrecorded immune exposures were likely present. The donor tested CMV seronegative and was one of the 352 seronegative cohort members. A peripheral blood sample was provided by each donor, and peripheral blood mononuclear cells were used for TCR beta sequencing. Genomic DNA was extracted from the blood cell samples with the Qiagen DNeasy Blood Extraction Kit. Libraries were made using the immunoSEQ multiplex PCR assay. The multiplex PCR relied on a mix of 60 forward primers for TCR Vbeta segments and 13 reverse primers for TCR Jbeta segments. Amplification of the CDR3 region of rearranged TCR beta genes was performed with a multiplex PCR assay on genomic DNA. Amplified TCR beta libraries were sequenced as 87-base-pair reads on the Illumina HiSeq System. In the authors' own workflow: A later analysis counted about 82 million unique TCR beta chains across the 670 or so repertoires, and about 10 million of these chains were shared by at least two donors. A nearest-neighbor algorithm error-corrected the raw reads and collapsed the reads into unique sequences, merging closely related sequences to remove PCR and sequencing errors. To assign V, D and J gene segments, CDR3 sequences were aligned to IMGT reference sequences. Each retained sequence needed at least a six-nucleotide match to both a V gene segment and a J gene segment. Rearrangements were called productive when the CDR3 lacked stop codons and stayed in frame with V and J; all others were non-productive. Following IMGT convention, CDR3 was defined as the stretch from the second conserved V-encoded cysteine to the conserved J-encoded phenylalanine. In an earlier analysis of more than 550 of the donors, sequences lacking an unambiguous match to a single V gene segment were excluded. An earlier analysis of several hundred of the donors called V segments functional above 56.7% productive rearrangements and segregating when the between-donor standard deviation exceeded 5%. A statistical classification framework was built for diagnosing cytomegalovirus status from the catalog of TCR beta chain sequences. V and J gene assignment, in a later analysis, came from comparing TCR nucleotide sequences with IMGT/GENE-DB human TR gene sequences. In a later analysis, CDR3 sequences and most-parsimonious VDJ recombination scenarios were assigned using the TCRdist pipeline. In a later analysis, each TCR beta chain was defined by its CDR3 amino acid sequence together with its V-gene family, and reads without a unique V-gene family were excluded. To address suspected cross-contamination and a sequencing artifact, a later analysis removed 592 highly shared, low-generation-probability nucleotide sequences. In a later analysis, a clonal expansion index for each public chain was calculated from normalized within-repertoire ranks of inferred template counts. In a later analysis, generation probabilities were computed with a VDJ recombination model fitted to out-of-frame rearrangements, and the resulting probabilities were checked against IGoR. In a later analysis, TCR-TCR, TCR-HLA and TCR-CMV co-occurrence was scored with hypergeometric tests, and a repertoire-size bias correction was applied to TCR pairs. To estimate false discovery rates, a later analysis permuted the HLA or CMV assignments 20 times. In a later analysis, co-occurring TCRs were grouped using DBSCAN, and TCRdist sequence similarity was added for clustering within HLA-allele-positive subsets. Repertoires with fewer than 30,000 or more than 120,000 public chains, plus five repertoires with anomalous nucleotide sharing, were excluded from co-occurrence clustering. TCRdb re-hosts the immuneACCESS table, in-frame sequences only. Its copies lack some clones; in the studies checked, an unresolved V gene accounts for under half of them, and the cause for the rest is not known. V and J calls and clone size follow that table, whereas D and trimming were derived from the DNA. The sample table records some 210,000 clones; around 73% of these occur just once. The top ten clones comprise 3% to 4.5% of the sample.

The source is a male donor in good health and CMV-seronegative. The chain is assembled from TRBV2 and TRBJ1-4; the D gene is possibly TRBD1, with 6 bases matching. Sequencing input: PBMCs. The CDR3 loop reads CASSLGGGSEKLFF. The sequenced DNA is TGTGCCAGCAGTCTAGGGGGGGGGAGTGAAAAACTGTTTTTT.